This record covers a single T cell receptor beta chain. Its antigen target is currently unknown. Base qualities are missing; no much larger clone stands one base away. Peripheral blood CD8+ and CD4+ T cells from healthy donors, Susac syndrome patients and multiple sclerosis patients were profiled by high-throughput TCR beta sequencing. The Susac syndrome patients fulfilled recently defined diagnostic criteria for either definite or probable disease. Bulk CD8+ and CD4+ T cells were purified by magnetic negative isolation, whereas CD8+ TEMRA cells were enriched by FACS. Blood was drawn into EDTA tubes, processed within 24 hours, and PBMCs were isolated by density gradient centrifugation. PBMCs intended for TCR sequencing were cryopreserved in liquid nitrogen and thawed later in a water bath at 37 degrees C. The sorted or isolated CD4+, CD8+ and CD8+ TEMRA cells had a purity of 90% or higher. V is trimmed back by 2 bases and J by 1 base, and the junction contains 4 bases that no gene match accounts for. CDR3 length: 15 amino acids, cysteine to phenylalanine. CDR3 DNA only is kept here, 45 bases in frame from base 1. The germline V gene (reference sequence) supplies CDR1 MNHNY and CDR2 SVGAGI.

The sample originates from a study of CD8 T cells in Susac syndrome (dated by TCRdb to about 2019). The study in broad terms: Among the sequenced Susac syndrome patients, roughly six had clinically active disease and roughly 8 were in clinical remission. Susac syndrome patients were therapy-naive, on corticosteroids (some also receiving IVIg), or on IVIg alone at blood withdrawal. The study compared CD8+ T cell repertoire clonality among 12 healthy donors, 14 Susac syndrome patients and roughly 16 multiple sclerosis patients. Whether CD8+ T cell activation and differentiation in Susac syndrome was antigen driven was tested using repertoire sequencing.

RNA was extracted using the RNeasy kit, and roughly 0.5 to 1 ug of the RNA was reverse transcribed with random hexamers. The immunoSEQ multiplex PCR assay, which covers 54 Vbeta and 13 Jbeta segments, was used to amplify TCR beta CDR3 regions. PCR amplification bias was corrected by using a synthetic template baseline for primer optimization and computational correction. The source study handled its data this way. Only productive sequences were kept, with reads annotated to V, D and J genes according to IMGT and analyzed in immunoSEQ Analyzer. Clonality was calculated as one minus the Shannon entropy normalized by log2 of the number of productive unique sequences. For each patient and control, public and private clones were evaluated within the 100 most prevalent clones. Clones were defined as Susac-specific if absent from the healthy and MS cohorts, from some 1,000 published viral clones and from other ImmuneACCESS disease sequences. The public reads were reanalyzed by TCRdb: fastp trimming at Q25, MiXCR alignment, in-frame beta chains only. Merged by CDR3 protein, the rows form single entries marked with the most common genes and DNA. These V and J calls rely on TCRdb rather than the paper's analysis. In this sample the table shows tens of thousands of distinct CDR3 sequences, approximately 95% of which occur a single time. The ten largest account for about 0.45% of the sample.

The research as a whole found: Fewer than 20 Susac-specific public clones were identified in the total CD8+ repertoire, and roughly five Susac-specific public clones were identified in the CD8+ TEMRA repertoire. The number of individuals in the TCR sequencing and HLA analysis was acknowledged as relatively small. CD8+ repertoires in Susac syndrome showed clonal expansion, which was highest in CD8+ TEMRA cells and was greater in clinically active patients than in remitting patients.

This clonotype originated in a human donor with Susac syndrome. The sequence is built from TRBV6-6 and TRBJ1-1; 7 bases in between match TRBD1. The source material was CD8+ T cells from PBMCs. The DNA is as follows: TGTGCCAGCAGTTACGGGACAGCGACGAACACTGAAGCTTTCTTT. This codes for CASSYGTATNTEAFF.